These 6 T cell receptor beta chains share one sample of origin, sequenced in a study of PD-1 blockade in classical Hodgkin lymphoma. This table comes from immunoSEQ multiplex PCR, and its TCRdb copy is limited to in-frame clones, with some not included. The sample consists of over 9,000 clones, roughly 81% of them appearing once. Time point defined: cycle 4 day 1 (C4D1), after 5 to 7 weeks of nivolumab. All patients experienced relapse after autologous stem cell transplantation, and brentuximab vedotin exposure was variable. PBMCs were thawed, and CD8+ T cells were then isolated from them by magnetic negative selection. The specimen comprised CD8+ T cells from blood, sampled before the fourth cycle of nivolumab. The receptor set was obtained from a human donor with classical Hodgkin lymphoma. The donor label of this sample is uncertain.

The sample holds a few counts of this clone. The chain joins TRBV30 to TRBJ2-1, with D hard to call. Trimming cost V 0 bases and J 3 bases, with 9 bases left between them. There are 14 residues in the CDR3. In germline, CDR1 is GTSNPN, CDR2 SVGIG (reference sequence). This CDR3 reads CAWSVTIDYNEQFF. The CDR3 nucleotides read TGTGCCTGGAGTGTGACCATCGACTACAATGAGCAGTTCTTC.

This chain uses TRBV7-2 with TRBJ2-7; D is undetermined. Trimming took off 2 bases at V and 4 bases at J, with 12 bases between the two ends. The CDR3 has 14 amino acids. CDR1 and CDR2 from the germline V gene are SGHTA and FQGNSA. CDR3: CASSLLGIGYEQYF. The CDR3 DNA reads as TGTGCCAGCAGCTTACTAGGTATCGGTTACGAGCAGTACTTC.

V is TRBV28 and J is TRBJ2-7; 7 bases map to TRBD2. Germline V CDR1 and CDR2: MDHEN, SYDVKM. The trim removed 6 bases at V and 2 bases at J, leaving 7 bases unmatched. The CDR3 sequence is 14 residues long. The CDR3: CASRWEGSPYEQYF. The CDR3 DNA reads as TGTGCCAGCAGATGGGAGGGGTCGCCCTACGAGCAGTACTTC.

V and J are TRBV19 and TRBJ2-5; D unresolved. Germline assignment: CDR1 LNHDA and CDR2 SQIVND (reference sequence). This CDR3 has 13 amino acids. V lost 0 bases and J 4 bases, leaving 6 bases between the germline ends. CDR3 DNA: TGTGCCAGTAGTATAGACGGCGGAGAGACCCAGTACTTC. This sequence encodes CASSIDGGETQYF.

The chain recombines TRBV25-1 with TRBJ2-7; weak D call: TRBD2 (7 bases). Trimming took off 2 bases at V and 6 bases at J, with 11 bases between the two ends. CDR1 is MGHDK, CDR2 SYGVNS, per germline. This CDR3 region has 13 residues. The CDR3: CASSEARGGEQYF. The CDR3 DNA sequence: TGTGCCAGCAGTGAAGCTAGGGGGGGCGAGCAGTACTTC.

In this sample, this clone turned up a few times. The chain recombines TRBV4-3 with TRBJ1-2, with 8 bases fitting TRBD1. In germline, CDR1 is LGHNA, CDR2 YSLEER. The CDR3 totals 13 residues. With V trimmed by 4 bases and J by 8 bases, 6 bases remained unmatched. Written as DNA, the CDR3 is TGCGCCAGCAGCCCTCGACAGGGGTGGGGCTACACCTTC. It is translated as CASSPRQGWGYTF.